The following is a TCR beta chain sequence with its context. The source of the sample is a study of cytomegalovirus exposure and HLA in healthy donors. This PCR relied on a set of 60 Vbeta primers and 13 Jbeta primers. Using immunoSEQ multiplex PCR, the repertoire was profiled, and TCRdb retains in-frame clones only, with some absent. The sample gives roughly 120,000 clones, 73% of which show up once; around 3.7% is in the top ten. Germline loops: CDR1 SEHNR, CDR2 FQNEAQ (reference sequence). This CDR3 has 18 amino acids. V shed 5 bases, J shed 4 bases, and the junction held 18 bases outside the gene matches.

The receptor's source is a woman in her thirties or forties in good health and CMV-seronegative. V is TRBV7-9 and J is TRBJ1-2; TRBD1 aligns across 8 bases. The sequencing input was PBMCs. The CDR3 protein is CASSTAKGTGRISYGYTF. CDR3 bases: TGTGCCAGCAGCACTGCGAAGGGGACAGGCCGTATCTCCTATGGCTACACCTTC. Complete variable domain (other parts from reference TRBV7-9 and TRBJ1-2): DTGVSQNPRHKITKRGQNVTFRCDPISEHNRLYWYRQTLGQGPEFLTYFQNEAQLEKSRLLSDRFSAERPKGSFSTLEIQRTEQGDSAMYLCASSTAKGTGRISYGYTFGSGTRLTVV.